This TCR beta chain appears in the sequencing data of a study of T-cell memory formation after mild COVID-19. Study background: There were largely donor-specific TCR clusters.

General observations from the study: Pre-infection memory contained some responding clones, which suggested that cross-reactive memory had joined. CD4+ contracting clones were mainly CM and EM; CD8+ ones, EMRA.

TCR alpha and TCR beta cDNA libraries carrying sample barcodes and UMIs were produced by 5'RACE using constant-segment primers. From the 5' RACE reads, TCRdb called clonotypes with MiXCR, one entry per CDR3 protein. The sample yields over 70,000 distinct CDR3 sequences, less than 15% seen once. This clonotype has a handful of counts. Antigen specificity is unknown. Specimen: PBMCs or a T cell subset sorted from them (not recorded which). The TCR originated in a man younger than 30 who had mild COVID-19 (a few samples of this study predate the infection). Cell type and time point are not known.

The CDR3 coding sequence is TGTGCCAGCAGCGACCCCGGGACAGGGGGCACAGATACGCAGTATTTT. Amino acids: CASSDPGTGGTDTQYF. The chain joins TRBV12-3 or TRBV12-4 to TRBJ2-3, with 10 bases aligning to TRBD1. Unmatched junction bases numbered 7, after V lost 6 bases and J lost 1 base. CDR3 length: 16 residues.